This TCR beta chain was observed in a study of OX40 agonist ivuxolimab in advanced cancers. This clone appeared a single time. J lost 0 bases, V lost 0 bases, and 5 bases had no gene match. The CDR3 has 16 amino acids. Looked up from germline, CDR1 is LGHNA and CDR2 is YSLEER. The data were produced by immunoSEQ multiplex PCR, yet TCRdb's version contains in-frame clones alone and is incomplete. The sample shows about 81,000 clones, about 92% of them seen only once. The chain combines TRBV4-3 with TRBJ2-7, with TRBD1 matching over 7 bases. Sequencing was performed on CD4+ or CD8+ T cells sorted from blood, taken in a trial of the OX40 agonist ivuxolimab. The TCR originated in an adult with an advanced solid tumor such as melanoma, head and neck, liver or kidney cancer. The CDR3 bases are TGCGCCAGCAGCCAAGAGCCCGGGACAGACTCCTACGAGCAGTACTTC. It is translated as CASSQEPGTDSYEQYF.